This TCR beta chain appears in the sequencing data of a study of T-cell reconstitution after alpha-beta-depleted transplantation in children. The authors prepared the TCRbeta library with unique molecular identifiers. TCRdb recomputed calls from the PCR reads with MiXCR, one row per CDR3 protein. This table has almost 500,000 distinct CDR3 sequences, around 12% appearing once. The V end was cut by 3 bases, the J end by 7 bases, with 9 bases between. The CDR3 is made up of 13 amino acids. The V and J genes are TRBV12-3 or TRBV12-4 and TRBJ2-2; tentatively, D is TRBD1 (5 bases). The sequenced sample was PBMCs from the stem cell graft donor, obtained from the stem cell graft. The TCR comes from a human donor who donated a stem cell graft to a child with combined immunodeficiency. CDR3 loop: CASSFIGVGELFF. CDR3 in DNA: TGTGCCAGCAGTTTTATAGGGGTCGGGGAGCTGTTTTTT.